The sequence of this T cell receptor (beta chain) was determined in a study of cytomegalovirus exposure and HLA in healthy donors. 13 Jbeta primers and 60 Vbeta primers were used for the PCR. Data came from immunoSEQ multiplex PCR; TCRdb stores just in-frame clones and leaves some out. Altogether 100,000 to 150,000 clones are present, just over 15% being singletons, with the ten largest covering roughly 2%. Specimen: PBMCs. The clonotype was recovered from a young woman in good health and CMV-seronegative.

The CDR3 bases are TGCGCCAGCAGCTCAGGGGACAGGGGGCCAGAAGCTTTCTTT. Its translation: CASSSGDRGPEAFF. The V and J genes are TRBV5-1 and TRBJ1-1; 12 bases map to TRBD1. Trimming took 3 bases from V and 8 from J; bases not matched to a gene: 5. Germline V gives CDR1 SGHRS, CDR2 YFSETQ. This CDR3 has 14 residues.